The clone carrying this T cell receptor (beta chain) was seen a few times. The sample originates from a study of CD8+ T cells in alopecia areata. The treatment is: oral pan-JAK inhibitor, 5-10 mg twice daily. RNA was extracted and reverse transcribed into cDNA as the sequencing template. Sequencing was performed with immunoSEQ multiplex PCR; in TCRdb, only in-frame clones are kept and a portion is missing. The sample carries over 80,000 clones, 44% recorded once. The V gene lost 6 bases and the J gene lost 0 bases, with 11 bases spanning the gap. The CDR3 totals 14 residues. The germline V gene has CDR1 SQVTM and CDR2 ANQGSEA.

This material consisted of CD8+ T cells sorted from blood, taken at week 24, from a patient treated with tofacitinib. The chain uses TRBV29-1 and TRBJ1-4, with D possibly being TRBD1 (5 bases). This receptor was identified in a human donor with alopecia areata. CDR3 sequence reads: CSVRDSATNEKLFF. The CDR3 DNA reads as TGCAGCGTGAGGGACTCTGCAACTAATGAAAAACTGTTTTTT.